The next 21 T cell receptor beta chains were all read from a single sample in a study of post-analysis software for immune sequencing data. Researchers reported that TCR beta cDNA libraries carried unique molecular identifiers. TCRdb redid the calling of the PCR reads with MiXCR, one entry per CDR3 protein. This table holds about 770,000 distinct CDR3 sequences, more than 45% found once. Study conclusions and caveats: When patients were compared with controls, a handful of TRBV segments were more frequent, TRBV5-6, TRBV5-1 and TRBV20-1 among them.

The antigens for these receptors are not known. The sequencing input was blood. The receptors were gathered from a girl under 18 with multiple sclerosis.

This clonotype came up a few times. The chain recombines TRBV20-1 with TRBJ1-2, with no clear D. Trimming took 5 bases from V and 8 from J, leaving 12 bases between them. Germline V gives CDR1 DFQATT, CDR2 SNEGSKA (reference sequence). The CDR3 is 11 amino acids. The CDR3 DNA reads as TGCAGTGCTTCCAGGACCTGGGGCTACACCTTC. Protein: CSASRTWGYTF.

The rearrangement uses TRBV29-1 and TRBJ1-5; D is unclear. Per germline, CDR1 SQVTM and CDR2 ANQGSEA. This CDR3 is 13 amino acids long. V lost 4 bases and J 5 bases, leaving 12 bases between the germline ends. The CDR3 bases are TGCAGCGTTGGTAAGGGAAAAGATCAGCCCCAGCATTTT. This codes for CSVGKGKDQPQHF.

This clonotype appeared a few times. The chain recombines TRBV7-2 with TRBJ2-5; maybe TRBD2 (5 bases). The CDR3 has 15 residues. Trimming took off 2 bases at V and 2 bases at J, with 12 bases between the two ends. In germline, CDR1 is SGHTA, CDR2 FQGNSA. In nucleotides, the CDR3 is TGTGCCAGCAGCTTAAGAGCGAGCGGACAAGAGACCCAGTACTTC. It codes for CASSLRASGQETQYF.

The V gene is TRBV9, the J gene TRBJ1-5; no firm D call. The germline V gene has CDR1 SGDLS and CDR2 YYNGEE. This CDR3 spans 14 amino acids. Between the trimmed V and J ends, which lost 3 bases and 4 bases, there was a span of 11 bases. The CDR3 DNA follows: TGTGCCAGCAGCGGTTCGGGCGCGAATCAGCCCCAGCATTTT. This encodes CASSGSGANQPQHF.

This clonotype has only one observation. J is TRBJ2-1 and V is TRBV29-1, with a tentative D call TRBD2 (7 bases). V was shortened by 4 bases and J by 4 bases, with 23 bases between the two germline ends. Germline V gene data show CDR1 as SQVTM and CDR2 as ANQGSEA. The CDR3 loop spans 17 amino acids. The CDR3 DNA reads TGCAGCGTTGGAGCTCCGTTCGGGGGGCGCGTTTACAATGAGCAGTTCTTC. It encodes CSVGAPFGGRVYNEQFF.

This chain joins TRBV6-6 and TRBJ2-4; no clear D gene. The closer fit of TRBJ2-7 to the DNA end suggests the J call may be wrong. The CDR3 consists of 14 residues. Looked up from germline, CDR1 is MNHNY and CDR2 is SVGAGI (reference sequence). CDR3 DNA: TGTGCCAGCAGTTACTCGATGGGTTCCTACGAGCAGTACTTC. It is translated as CASSYSMGSYEQYF.

The chain employs TRBV3-1 and TRBJ2-5; the D is unclear. Trimming removed 2 bases from V and 4 bases from J, with 2 bases in between. CDR1 and CDR2 (germline): LGHDT, YNNKEL (reference sequence). The CDR3 covers 11 residues. The CDR3 sequence: CASSQTETQYF. CDR3 nucleotide sequence: TGTGCCAGCAGCCAAACAGAGACCCAGTACTTC.

The chain is built from TRBV2 and TRBJ1-1; D not resolved. The CDR3 sequence is 16 residues long. Trimming left V 8 bases short and J 1 base short, with 20 bases between. Per germline, CDR1 SNHLY and CDR2 FYNNEI. This CDR3 is CASLQGLEVRNTEAFF. The CDR3 DNA sequence: TGTGCCAGCCTACAAGGGTTGGAGGTGAGGAACACTGAAGCTTTCTTT.

The CDR3 protein is CASNPVVTAKETQYF. For the CDR3, the DNA is TGTGCCAGCAACCCGGTGGTGACAGCGAAAGAGACCCAGTACTTC. The J gene is TRBJ2-5, the V gene TRBV28, with D possibly TRBD1 on 5 matching bases. Germline-derived CDR1 and CDR2 are MDHEN and SYDVKM. CDR3 length: 15 residues. V was clipped by 7 bases and J by 3 bases, with 18 bases between them.

The CDR3 here is CASSRQITSGRAVEQFF. Written as DNA, the CDR3 is TGTGCCAGCAGCCGCCAAATAACTAGCGGGAGGGCCGTTGAGCAGTTCTTC. The V gene is TRBV3-1, the J gene TRBJ2-1, with 13 bases fitting TRBD2. In germline, CDR1 is LGHDT, CDR2 YNNKEL (reference sequence). This CDR3 region has 17 residues. With V trimmed by 4 bases and J by 9 bases, 12 bases remained unmatched.

This sequence joins TRBV20-1 and TRBJ2-4; TRBD2 is a possible D gene (5 bases). V shed 3 bases and J shed 5 bases, with 17 bases lying between them. The germline V gene encodes CDR1 DFQATT and CDR2 SNEGSKA (reference sequence). This CDR3 comprises 15 residues. This CDR3 is CSASPPNSGQNIQYF. The DNA for the CDR3 is TGCAGTGCTAGCCCGCCGAACAGCGGTCAAAACATTCAGTACTTC.

This chain uses TRBV7-9 with TRBJ1-2; no clear D gene. V was pared by 0 bases and J by 4 bases, with 12 bases between. From germline, CDR1 is SEHNR and CDR2 FQNEAQ (reference sequence). The CDR3 consists of 15 residues. The CDR3 DNA sequence: TGTGCCAGCAGCTTAGCGGCAGCCCGTGGCTATGGCTACACCTTC. Its protein is CASSLAAARGYGYTF.

The J gene is TRBJ1-2, the V gene TRBV15; 8 bases map to TRBD1. This CDR3 spans 15 amino acids. V was pared by 0 bases and J by 2 bases, with 2 bases of the junction left unmatched. Germline V gene data show CDR1 as LNHNV and CDR2 as YYDKDF (reference sequence). In nucleotides, the CDR3 is TGTGCCACCAGCAGAGATCCAGGGGGCAACTATGGCTACACCTTC. As protein: CATSRDPGGNYGYTF.

The chain carries TRBV12-3 or TRBV12-4 and TRBJ2-7; 7 bases align to TRBD2. The CDR3 covers 15 residues. V trimming: 1 base; J trimming: 3 bases; junction bases outside the gene matches: 6. DNA for the CDR3: TGTGCCAGCAGTTTAGGTGGGAGGGCCGGCTACGAGCAGTACTTC. This sequence encodes CASSLGGRAGYEQYF.

V and J are TRBV20-1 and TRBJ2-1, with a possible D match to TRBD2 (6 bases). The V end lost 2 bases, the J end lost 6 bases, and 23 bases lay between the germline ends. Germline CDR1 DFQATT, CDR2 SNEGSKA (reference sequence). This CDR3 spans 17 amino acids. The CDR3 DNA reads TGCAGTGCTAGAAGTAAGCGGCCAAGCTGGAGGGGCAATGAGCAGTTCTTC. Its translation is CSARSKRPSWRGNEQFF.

The V and J genes are TRBV29-1 and TRBJ2-1; D call uncertain. The germline CDR1 and CDR2 sequences are SQVTM and ANQGSEA. CDR3 length equals 11 residues. The V and J ends lost 4 bases and 7 bases respectively, with 8 bases between them. The CDR3 region has the DNA TGCAGCGTTGGGATGGGAAATGAGCAGTTCTTC. This translates into CSVGMGNEQFF.

The rearrangement uses TRBV4-1 and TRBJ2-7; D is perhaps TRBD1 or TRBD2 (5 bases each). The better agreement between TRBJ2-5 and the DNA end casts doubt on the J call. Per germline, CDR1 MGHRA and CDR2 YSYEKL. The CDR3 contains 15 residues. The CDR3 coding sequence is TGCGCCAGCAGCCAAGATGAGGGCAGGACAAAGACCCAGTACTTC. Translating gives CASSQDEGRTKTQYF.

The chain links TRBV12-3 or TRBV12-4 to TRBJ2-7, with unresolved D. Trimming removed 3 bases at V and 5 bases at J, with 17 bases between. The CDR3 sequence is 15 residues long. The CDR3 here is CASSLYRVRRHEQYF. CDR3 in DNA: TGTGCCAGCAGTTTGTATAGGGTTAGGAGACACGAGCAGTACTTC.

The sample holds one count of this clonotype. The chain joins TRBV7-2 to TRBJ2-1; TRBD2 aligns across 8 bases. This CDR3 has 19 amino acids. V shed 5 bases and J 6 bases; nucleotides not matched to a gene: 21. The germline CDR1 and CDR2 sequences are SGHTA and FQGNSA. CDR3 sequence (DNA): TGTGCCAGCAGCCCCTCGCGGGAGGTCGGGATCTTCGTAGCCAATGAGCAGTTCTTC. Translating it yields CASSPSREVGIFVANEQFF.

Remarks on this clonotype: A read error may produce the germline difference seen at one junction end. The rearrangement joins TRBV7-3 to TRBJ2-6, with unresolved D. CDR3 length equals 15 residues. Germline V gene data show CDR1 as SGHTA and CDR2 as FQGTGA. In DNA form, the CDR3 reads TGTGCCGGCAGCTTACCGCTATCTGGGGCCAACGTCCTGACTTTC. Residues: CAGSLPLSGANVLTF. Full variable domain (missing parts from reference TRBV7-3 and TRBJ2-6): GAGVSQTPSNKVTEKGKYVELRCDPISGHTALYWYRQSLGQGPEFLIYFQGTGAADDSGLPNDRFFAVRPEGSVSTLKIQRTERGDSAVYLCAGSLPLSGANVLTFGAGSRLTVL.

The chain recombines TRBV5-8 with TRBJ1-2; D is possibly TRBD1 (6 bases). Germline lookup yields CDR1 SGHTS and CDR2 YDEGEE. This CDR3 has 15 amino acids. With 3 bases removed from V and 3 bases from J, the gap between germline ends came to 15 bases. The CDR3 DNA reads TGTGCCAGCAGCTCGACCCAGGGGTCGTACTATGGCTACACCTTC. It codes for CASSSTQGSYYGYTF.